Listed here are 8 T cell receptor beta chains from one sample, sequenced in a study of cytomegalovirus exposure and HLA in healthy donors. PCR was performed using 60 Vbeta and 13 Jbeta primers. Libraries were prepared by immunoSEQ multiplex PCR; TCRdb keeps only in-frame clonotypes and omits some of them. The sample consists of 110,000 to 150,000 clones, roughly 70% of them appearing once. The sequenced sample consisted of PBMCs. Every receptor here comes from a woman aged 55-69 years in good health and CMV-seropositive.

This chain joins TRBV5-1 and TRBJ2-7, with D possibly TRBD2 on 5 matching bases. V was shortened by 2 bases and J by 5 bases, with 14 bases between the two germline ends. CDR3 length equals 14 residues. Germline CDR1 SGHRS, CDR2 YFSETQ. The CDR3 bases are TGCGCCAGCAGCTTCGTGACACCCGGGGACGAGCAGTACTTC. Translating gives CASSFVTPGDEQYF.

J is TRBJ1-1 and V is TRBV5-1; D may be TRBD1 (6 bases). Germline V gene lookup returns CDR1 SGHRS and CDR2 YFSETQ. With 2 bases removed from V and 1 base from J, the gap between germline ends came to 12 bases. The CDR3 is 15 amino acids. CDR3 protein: CASSLQGTKNTEAFF. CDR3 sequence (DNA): TGCGCCAGCAGCTTACAGGGAACGAAGAACACTGAAGCTTTCTTT.

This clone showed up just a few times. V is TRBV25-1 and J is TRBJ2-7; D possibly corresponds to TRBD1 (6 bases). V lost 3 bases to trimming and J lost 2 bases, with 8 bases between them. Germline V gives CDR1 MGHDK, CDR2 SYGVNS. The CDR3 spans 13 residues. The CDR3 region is CASSDTGTYEQYF. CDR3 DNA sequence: TGTGCCAGCAGTGATACAGGGACCTACGAGCAGTACTTC.

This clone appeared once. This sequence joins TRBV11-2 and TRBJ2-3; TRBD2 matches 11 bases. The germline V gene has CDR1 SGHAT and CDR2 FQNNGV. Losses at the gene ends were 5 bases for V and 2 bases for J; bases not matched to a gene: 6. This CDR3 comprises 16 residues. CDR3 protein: CASSPLTSGTTDTQYF. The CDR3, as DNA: TGTGCCAGCAGCCCTCTGACTAGCGGGACCACAGATACGCAGTATTTT. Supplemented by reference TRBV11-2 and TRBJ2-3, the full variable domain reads EAGVAQSPRYKIIEKRQSVAFWCNPISGHATLYWYQQILGQGPKLLIQFQNNGVVDDSQLPKDRFSAERLKGVDSTLKIQPAKLEDSAVYLCASSPLTSGTTDTQYFGPGTRLTVL.

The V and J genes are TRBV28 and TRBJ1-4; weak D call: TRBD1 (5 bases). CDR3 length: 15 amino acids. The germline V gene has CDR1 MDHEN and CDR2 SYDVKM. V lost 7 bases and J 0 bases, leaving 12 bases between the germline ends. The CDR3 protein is CASKMGGATNEKLFF. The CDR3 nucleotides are TGTGCCAGCAAAATGGGGGGTGCAACTAATGAAAAACTGTTTTTT.

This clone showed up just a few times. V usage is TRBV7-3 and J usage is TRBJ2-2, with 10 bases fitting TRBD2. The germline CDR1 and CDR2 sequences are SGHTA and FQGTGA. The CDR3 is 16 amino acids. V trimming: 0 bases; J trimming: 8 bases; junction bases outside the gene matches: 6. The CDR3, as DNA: TGTGCCAGCAGCTTAACGACCCAACTAGCGGGGGGGGAGCTGTTTTTT. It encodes CASSLTTQLAGGELFF.

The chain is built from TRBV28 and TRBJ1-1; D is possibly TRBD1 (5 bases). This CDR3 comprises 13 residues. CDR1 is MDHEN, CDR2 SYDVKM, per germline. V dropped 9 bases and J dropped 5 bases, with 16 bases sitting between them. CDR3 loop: CASNPGQETEAFF. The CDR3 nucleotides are TGTGCCAGTAACCCAGGGCAGGAGACTGAAGCTTTCTTT.

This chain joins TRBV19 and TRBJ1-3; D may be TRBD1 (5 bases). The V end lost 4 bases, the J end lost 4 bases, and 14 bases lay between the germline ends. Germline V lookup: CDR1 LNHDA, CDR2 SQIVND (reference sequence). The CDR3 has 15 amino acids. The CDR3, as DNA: TGTGCCAGTAGTACTGTCTCGGGGGACGGAAACACCATATATTTT. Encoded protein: CASSTVSGDGNTIYF.